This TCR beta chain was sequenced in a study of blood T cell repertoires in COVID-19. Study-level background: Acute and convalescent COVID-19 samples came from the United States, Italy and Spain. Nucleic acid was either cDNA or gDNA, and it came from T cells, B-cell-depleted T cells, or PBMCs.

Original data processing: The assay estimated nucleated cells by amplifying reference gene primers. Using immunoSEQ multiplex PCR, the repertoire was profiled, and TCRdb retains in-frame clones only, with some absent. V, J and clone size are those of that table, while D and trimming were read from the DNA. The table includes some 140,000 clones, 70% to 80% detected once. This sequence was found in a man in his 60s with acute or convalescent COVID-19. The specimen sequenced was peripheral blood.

The CDR3 region has the DNA TGTGCCAGCAGGCTAGCGGGAGGGCCATTGGAGACCCAGTACTTC. Its translation: CASRLAGGPLETQYF. This sequence joins TRBV7-2 and TRBJ2-5, with TRBD2 matching 12 bases. The CDR3 spans 15 residues. The V segment lost 6 bases and the J segment 5 bases; nucleotides outside the gene matches: 7. In germline, CDR1 is SGHTA, CDR2 FQGNSA.